What follows are 6 T cell receptor beta chains derived from one specimen sequenced in a study of breast tumors, draining lymph nodes, adjacent tissues. TCRdb passed the multiplex PCR reads through MiXCR, listing each CDR3 protein once. The sample lists about 200,000 distinct CDR3 sequences; approximately 33% were seen once. Samples came from axillary lymph nodes draining the breast cancer. Sequencing was done on a sample of axillary lymph node tissue. The source is a female donor with breast cancer. Some clones in this sample may be carry-over from other donors' samples.

This clonotype has ten or more counts. The rearrangement links TRBV9 to TRBJ2-5, with 8 bases lining up with TRBD2. This CDR3 contains 15 residues. In germline, CDR1 is SGDLS, CDR2 YYNGEE. V trimming: 1 base; J trimming: 2 bases; junction bases outside the gene matches: 4. The CDR3 DNA reads TGTGCCAGCAGCGTACGGGGGGGAGCACAAGAGACCCAGTACTTC. It is translated as CASSVRGGAQETQYF.

This clonotype was detected ten times or more. V and J are TRBV7-6 and TRBJ1-3; D remains ambiguous. CDR1 is SGHVS, CDR2 FNYEAQ, per germline. This CDR3 is built from 14 residues. V lost 4 bases and J lost 0, with 7 bases in between. The CDR3 spells CASSSGSSGNTIYF. For the CDR3, the DNA is TGTGCCAGCAGCTCGGGTAGCTCTGGAAACACCATATATTTT.

The V gene is TRBV5-1, the J gene TRBJ1-6; 8 positions agree with TRBD1. Losses at the gene ends were 4 bases for V and 7 bases for J; bases not matched to a gene: 7. From germline, CDR1 is SGHRS and CDR2 YFSETQ. There are 15 residues in the CDR3. The CDR3 loop is CASSPVTGENSPLHF. Here the CDR3 DNA reads TGCGCCAGCAGCCCAGTGACAGGGGAAAATTCACCCCTCCACTTT.

Ten or more counts support this clonotype. This chain connects TRBV3-1 to TRBJ1-6, with 7 bases matching TRBD1. Trimming removed 5 bases from V and 9 bases from J; junction bases left unmatched: 7. This CDR3 has 14 amino acids. Germline V gives CDR1 LGHDT, CDR2 YNNKEL (reference sequence). The CDR3 loop is CASSDIGQVSPLHF. CDR3 bases: TGTGCCAGCAGCGACATCGGACAGGTTTCACCCCTCCACTTT.

This clonotype was found many times. The chain uses TRBV12-3 or TRBV12-4 and TRBJ1-5; the D is unclear. There are 13 residues in the CDR3. Trimming cost V 6 bases and J 7 bases, with 13 bases left between them. The CDR3 DNA follows: TGTGCCAGCAGGGTGGGTGGGTACCAGCCCCAGCATTTT. It is translated as CASRVGGYQPQHF.

This clonotype was counted ten times or more. The chain links TRBV25-1 to TRBJ2-7; possible D gene TRBD2, 7 bases. Germline V gene data show CDR1 as MGHDK and CDR2 as SYGVNS. The CDR3 covers 15 residues. Trimming removed 2 bases from V and 3 bases from J, with 14 bases in between. The CDR3 bases are TGTGCCAGCAGTGAAGGTCTAGGGGGGGTCTACGAGCAGTACTTC. Translating gives CASSEGLGGVYEQYF.